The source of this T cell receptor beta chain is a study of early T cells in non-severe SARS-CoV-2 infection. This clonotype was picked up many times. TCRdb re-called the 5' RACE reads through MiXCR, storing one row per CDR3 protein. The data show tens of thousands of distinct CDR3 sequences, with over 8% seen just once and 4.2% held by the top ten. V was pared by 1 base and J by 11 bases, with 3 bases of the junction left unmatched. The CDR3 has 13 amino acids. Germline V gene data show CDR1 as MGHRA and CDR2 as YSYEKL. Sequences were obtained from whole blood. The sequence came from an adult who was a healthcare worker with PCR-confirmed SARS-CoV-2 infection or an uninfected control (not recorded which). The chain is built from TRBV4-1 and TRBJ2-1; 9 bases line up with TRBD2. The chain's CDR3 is CASSQGSGRQQFF. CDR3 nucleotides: TGCGCCAGCAGCCAAGGTAGCGGGAGACAGCAGTTCTTC.